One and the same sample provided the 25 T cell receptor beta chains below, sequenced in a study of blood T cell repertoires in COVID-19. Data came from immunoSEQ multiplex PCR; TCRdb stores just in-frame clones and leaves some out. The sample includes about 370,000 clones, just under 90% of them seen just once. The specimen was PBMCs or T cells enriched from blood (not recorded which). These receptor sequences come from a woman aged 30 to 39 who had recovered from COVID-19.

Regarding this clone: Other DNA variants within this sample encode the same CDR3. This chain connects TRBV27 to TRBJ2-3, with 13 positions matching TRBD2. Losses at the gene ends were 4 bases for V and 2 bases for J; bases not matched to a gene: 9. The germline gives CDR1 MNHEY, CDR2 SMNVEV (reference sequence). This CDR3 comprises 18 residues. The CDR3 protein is CASSSTRTSGGYTDTQYF. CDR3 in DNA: TGTGCCAGCAGTTCCACTCGGACTAGCGGGGGATACACAGATACGCAGTATTTT.

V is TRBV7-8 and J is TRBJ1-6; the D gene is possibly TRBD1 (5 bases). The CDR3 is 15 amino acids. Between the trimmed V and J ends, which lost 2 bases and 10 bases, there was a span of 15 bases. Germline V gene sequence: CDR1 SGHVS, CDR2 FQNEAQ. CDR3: CASSLSQGLRSPLHF. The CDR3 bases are TGTGCCAGCAGCTTATCTCAGGGTCTTAGGTCACCCCTCCACTTT.

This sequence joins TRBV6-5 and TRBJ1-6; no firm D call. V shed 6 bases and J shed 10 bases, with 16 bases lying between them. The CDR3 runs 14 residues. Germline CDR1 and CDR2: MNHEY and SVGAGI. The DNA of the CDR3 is TGTGCCAGCAGACCGACCGTGACAAGGTCACCCCTCCACTTT. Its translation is CASRPTVTRSPLHF.

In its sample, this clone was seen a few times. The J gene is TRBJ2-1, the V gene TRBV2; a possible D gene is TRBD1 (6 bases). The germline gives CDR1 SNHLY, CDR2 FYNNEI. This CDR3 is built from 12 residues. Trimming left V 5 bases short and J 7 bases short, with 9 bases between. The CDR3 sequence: CASSLQGNEQFF. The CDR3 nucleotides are TGTGCCAGCAGTTTACAGGGAAATGAGCAGTTCTTC.

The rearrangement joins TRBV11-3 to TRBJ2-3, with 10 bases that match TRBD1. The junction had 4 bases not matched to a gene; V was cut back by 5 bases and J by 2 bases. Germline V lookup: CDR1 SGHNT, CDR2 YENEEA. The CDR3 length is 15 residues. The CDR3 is CASSPGTGATDTQYF. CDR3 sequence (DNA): TGTGCCAGCAGCCCCGGGACAGGGGCCACAGATACGCAGTATTTT.

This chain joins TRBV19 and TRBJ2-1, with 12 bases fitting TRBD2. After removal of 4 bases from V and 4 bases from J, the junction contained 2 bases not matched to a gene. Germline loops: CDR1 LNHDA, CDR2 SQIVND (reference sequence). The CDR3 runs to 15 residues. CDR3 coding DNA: TGTGCCAGTAGTAGGACTAGCGGGATATACAATGAGCAGTTCTTC. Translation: CASSRTSGIYNEQFF.

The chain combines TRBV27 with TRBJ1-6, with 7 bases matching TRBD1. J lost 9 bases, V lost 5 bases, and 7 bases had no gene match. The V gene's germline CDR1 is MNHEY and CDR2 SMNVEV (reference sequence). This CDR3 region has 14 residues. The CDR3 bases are TGTGCCAGCAGTATGGGACAGCTTAGTTCACCCCTCCACTTT. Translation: CASSMGQLSSPLHF.

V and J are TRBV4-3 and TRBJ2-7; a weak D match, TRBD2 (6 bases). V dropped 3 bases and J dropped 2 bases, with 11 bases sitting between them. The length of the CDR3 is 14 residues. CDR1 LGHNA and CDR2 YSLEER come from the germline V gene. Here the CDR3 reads CASSQAGNPYEQYF. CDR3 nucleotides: TGCGCCAGCAGCCAGGCGGGGAACCCCTACGAGCAGTACTTC.

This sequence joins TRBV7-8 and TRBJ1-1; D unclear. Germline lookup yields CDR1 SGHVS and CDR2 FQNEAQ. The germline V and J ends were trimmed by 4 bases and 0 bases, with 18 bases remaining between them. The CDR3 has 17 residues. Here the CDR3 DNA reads TGTGCCAGCAGCTCCGCCGGGGTCAGGAGTCTGAACACTGAAGCTTTCTTT. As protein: CASSSAGVRSLNTEAFF. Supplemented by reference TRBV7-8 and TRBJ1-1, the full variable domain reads GAGVSQSPRYKVAKRGQDVALRCDPISGHVSLFWYQQALGQGPEFLTYFQNEAQLDKSGLPSDRFFAERPEGSVSTLKIQRTQQEDSAVYLCASSSAGVRSLNTEAFFGQGTRLTVV.

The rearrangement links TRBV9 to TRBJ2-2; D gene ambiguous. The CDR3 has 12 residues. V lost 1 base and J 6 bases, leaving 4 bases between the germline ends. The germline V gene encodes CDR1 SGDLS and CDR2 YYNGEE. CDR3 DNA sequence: TGTGCCAGCAGCGTACAGGCCGGGGAGCTGTTTTTT. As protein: CASSVQAGELFF.

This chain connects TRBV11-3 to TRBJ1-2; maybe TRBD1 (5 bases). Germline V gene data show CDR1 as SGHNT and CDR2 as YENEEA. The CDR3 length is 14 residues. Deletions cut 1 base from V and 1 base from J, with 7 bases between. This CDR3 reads CASSLGDSNYGYTF. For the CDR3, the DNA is TGTGCCAGCAGCTTAGGTGACAGTAACTATGGCTACACCTTC.

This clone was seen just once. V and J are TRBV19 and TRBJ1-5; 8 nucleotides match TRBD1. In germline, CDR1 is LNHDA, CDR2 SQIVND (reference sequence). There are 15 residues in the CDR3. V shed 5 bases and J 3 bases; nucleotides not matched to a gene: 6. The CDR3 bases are TGTGCCAGTAGTCTCGGGACAGGCCTCAATCAGCCCCAGCATTTT. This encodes CASSLGTGLNQPQHF. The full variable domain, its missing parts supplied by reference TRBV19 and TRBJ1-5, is DGGITQSPKYLFRKEGQNVTLSCEQNLNHDAMYWYRQDPGQGLRLIYYSQIVNDFQKGDIAEGYSVSREKKESFPLTVTSAQKNPTAFYLCASSLGTGLNQPQHFGDGTRLSIL.

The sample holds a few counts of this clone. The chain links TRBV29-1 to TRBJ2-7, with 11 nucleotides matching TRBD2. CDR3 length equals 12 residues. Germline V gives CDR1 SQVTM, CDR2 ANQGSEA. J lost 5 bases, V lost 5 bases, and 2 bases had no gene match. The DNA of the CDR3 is TGCAGCGTTACTAGCGGGAGCAACGAGCAGTACTTC. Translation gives CSVTSGSNEQYF.

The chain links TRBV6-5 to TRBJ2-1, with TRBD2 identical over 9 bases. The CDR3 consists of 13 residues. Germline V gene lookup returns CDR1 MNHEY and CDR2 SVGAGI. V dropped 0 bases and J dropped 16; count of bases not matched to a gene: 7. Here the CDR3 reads CASSYSSSGSIFF. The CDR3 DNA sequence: TGTGCCAGCAGTTACTCGAGTAGCGGGAGTATCTTCTTC.

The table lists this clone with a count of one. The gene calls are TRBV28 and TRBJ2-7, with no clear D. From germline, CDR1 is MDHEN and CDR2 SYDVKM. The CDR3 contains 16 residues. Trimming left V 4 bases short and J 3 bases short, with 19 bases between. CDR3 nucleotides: TGTGCCAGCAGTTCTACAGTATCTTGGAAATACTACGAGCAGTACTTC. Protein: CASSSTVSWKYYEQYF.

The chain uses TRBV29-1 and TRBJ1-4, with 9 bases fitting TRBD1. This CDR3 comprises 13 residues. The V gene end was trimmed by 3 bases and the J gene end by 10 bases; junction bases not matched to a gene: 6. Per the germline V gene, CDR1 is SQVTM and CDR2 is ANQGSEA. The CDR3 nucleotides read TGCAGCGTTGATACAGGGGGCGGAGGAAAACTGTTTTTT. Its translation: CSVDTGGGGKLFF.

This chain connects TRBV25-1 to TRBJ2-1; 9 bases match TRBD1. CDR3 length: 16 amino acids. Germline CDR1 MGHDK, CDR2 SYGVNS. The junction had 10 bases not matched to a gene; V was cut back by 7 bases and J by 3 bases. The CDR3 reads CASTSPDRGLYNEQFF. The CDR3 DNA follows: TGTGCCAGCACTTCCCCGGACAGGGGACTCTACAATGAGCAGTTCTTC.

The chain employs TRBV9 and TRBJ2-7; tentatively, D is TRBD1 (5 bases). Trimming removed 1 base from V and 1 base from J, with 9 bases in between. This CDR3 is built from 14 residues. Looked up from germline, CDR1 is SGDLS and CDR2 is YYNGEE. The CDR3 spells CASSVIDSSYEQYF. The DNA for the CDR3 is TGTGCCAGCAGCGTAATCGACAGTTCCTACGAGCAGTACTTC.

CDR3 nucleotide sequence: TGTGCCAGCAGTTCCACCGGGACAGTCGATCAGCCCCAGCATTTT. It yields the protein CASSSTGTVDQPQHF. This chain uses TRBV28 with TRBJ1-5; 7 bases are a match to TRBD1. The CDR3 is 15 residues long. J gave up 5 bases and V 4 bases, and 8 bases lay outside the gene matches. CDR1 MDHEN and CDR2 SYDVKM come from the germline V gene.

The CDR3 protein is CASSLWGGVTEAFF. The CDR3 DNA follows: TGTGCCAGCAGTTTATGGGGGGGGGTCACTGAAGCTTTCTTT. The chain has TRBV28 and TRBJ1-1; D possibly corresponds to TRBD1 (5 bases). CDR1 and CDR2 from the germline V gene are MDHEN and SYDVKM. V was shortened by 0 bases and J by 4 bases, with 9 bases between the two germline ends. This CDR3 has 14 residues.

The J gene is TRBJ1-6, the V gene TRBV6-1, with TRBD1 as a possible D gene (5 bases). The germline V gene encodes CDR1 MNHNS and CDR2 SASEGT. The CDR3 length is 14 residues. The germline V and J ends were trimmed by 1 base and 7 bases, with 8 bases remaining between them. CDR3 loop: CASSEGRGNSPLHF. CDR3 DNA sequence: TGTGCCAGCAGTGAAGGCCGGGGGAATTCACCCCTCCACTTT.

CDR3 sequence: CAWSVRQGNWYGYTF. CDR3 DNA sequence: TGTGCCTGGAGTGTACGACAGGGTAACTGGTATGGCTACACCTTC. The chain recombines TRBV30 with TRBJ1-2; TRBD1 matches 7 bases. This CDR3 has 15 amino acids. V gave up 0 bases and J gave up 5 bases; unmatched junction bases: 9. CDR1 and CDR2 from the germline V gene are GTSNPN and SVGIG (reference sequence).

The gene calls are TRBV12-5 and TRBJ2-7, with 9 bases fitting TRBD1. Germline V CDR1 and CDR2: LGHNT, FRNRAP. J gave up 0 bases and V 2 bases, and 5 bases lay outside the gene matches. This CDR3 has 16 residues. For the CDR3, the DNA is TGTGCTAGTGGTTTGCTCCGGACAGGGGTCTCCTACGAGCAGTACTTC. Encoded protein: CASGLLRTGVSYEQYF.

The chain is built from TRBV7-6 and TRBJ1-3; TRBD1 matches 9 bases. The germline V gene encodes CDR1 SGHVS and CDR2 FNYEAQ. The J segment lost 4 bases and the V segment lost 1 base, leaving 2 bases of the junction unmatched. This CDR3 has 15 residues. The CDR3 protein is CASSLGTGAGNTIYF. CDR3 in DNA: TGTGCCAGCAGCTTAGGGACAGGGGCAGGAAACACCATATATTTT.

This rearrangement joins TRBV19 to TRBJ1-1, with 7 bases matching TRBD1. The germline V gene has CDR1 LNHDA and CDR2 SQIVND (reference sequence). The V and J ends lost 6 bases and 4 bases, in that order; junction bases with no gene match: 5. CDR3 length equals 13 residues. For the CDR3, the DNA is TGTGCCAGTAGCGACAGGGCTAGCACTGAAGCTTTCTTT. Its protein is CASSDRASTEAFF.